This TCR beta chain derives from a study of T cell changes during pregnancy in multiple sclerosis. This CDR3 is 13 amino acids long. V was clipped by 0 bases and J by 5 bases, with 8 bases between them. CDR1 is PRHDT and CDR2 is FYEKMQ in the germline V gene (reference sequence). This table comes from immunoSEQ multiplex PCR, and its TCRdb copy is limited to in-frame clones, with some not included. Of about 110,000 clones in the sample, about 90% are singletons; the top ten hold 1.6%. The chain employs TRBV13 and TRBJ2-7; D remains ambiguous. This receptor was taken from a female donor with multiple sclerosis, enrolled in a pregnancy study. The input for sequencing was peripheral blood, taken before pregnancy. CDR3 residues: CASSLGLSHEQYF. DNA for the CDR3: TGTGCCAGCAGCTTAGGTCTGAGCCACGAGCAGTACTTC. The full variable domain, rest sourced from reference TRBV13 and TRBJ2-7, is AAGVIQSPRHLIKEKRETATLKCYPIPRHDTVYWYQQGPGQDPQFLISFYEKMQSDKGSIPDRFSAQQFSDYHSELNMSSLELGDSALYFCASSLGLSHEQYFGPGTRLTVT.